Here is one TCR beta chain with its context. Sequencing used immunoSEQ multiplex PCR; TCRdb keeps in-frame clones, though not all of them. The sample shows 120,000 to 150,000 clones, about 85% of them seen only once. The data originate from a study of blood T cell repertoires in COVID-19. Study in general: Specimens from acute and convalescent COVID-19 originated in the United States, Italy and Spain.

CDR3 length: 12 residues. V was clipped by 3 bases and J by 3 bases, with 5 bases between them. The receptor comes from a human donor with acute or convalescent COVID-19. The donor label of this sample is uncertain. The source material was peripheral blood. This chain joins TRBV12-3 or TRBV12-4 and TRBJ1-1; D is unclear. The CDR3 DNA follows: TGTGCCAGCAGTTTCCGGGACACTGAAGCTTTCTTT. Protein product: CASSFRDTEAFF.